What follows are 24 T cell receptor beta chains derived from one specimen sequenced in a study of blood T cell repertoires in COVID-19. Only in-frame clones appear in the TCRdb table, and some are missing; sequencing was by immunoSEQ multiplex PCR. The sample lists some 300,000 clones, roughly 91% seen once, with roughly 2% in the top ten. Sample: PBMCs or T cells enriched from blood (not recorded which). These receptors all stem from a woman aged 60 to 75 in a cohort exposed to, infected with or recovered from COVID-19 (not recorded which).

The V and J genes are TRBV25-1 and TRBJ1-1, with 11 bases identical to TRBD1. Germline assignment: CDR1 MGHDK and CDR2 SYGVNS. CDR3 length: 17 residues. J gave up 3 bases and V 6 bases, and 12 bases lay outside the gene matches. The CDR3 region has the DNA TGTGCCAGCAGCCACCTCGGCGGGACAGGGGGGGACACTGAAGCTTTCTTT. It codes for CASSHLGGTGGDTEAFF.

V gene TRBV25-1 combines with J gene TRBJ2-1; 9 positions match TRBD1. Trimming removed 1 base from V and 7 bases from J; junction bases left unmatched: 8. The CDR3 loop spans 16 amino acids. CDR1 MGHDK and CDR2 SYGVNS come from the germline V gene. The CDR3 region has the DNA TGTGCCAGCAGTGAATCTCTTTGGGGGACAGGGAATGAGCAGTTCTTC. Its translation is CASSESLWGTGNEQFF.

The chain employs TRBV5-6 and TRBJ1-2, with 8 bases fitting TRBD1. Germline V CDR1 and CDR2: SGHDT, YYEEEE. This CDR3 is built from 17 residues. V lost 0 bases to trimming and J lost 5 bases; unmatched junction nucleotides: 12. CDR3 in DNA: TGTGCCAGCAGCTTGGGCCAGGGGGCCGCGAAGTCGTATGGCTACACCTTC. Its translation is CASSLGQGAAKSYGYTF.

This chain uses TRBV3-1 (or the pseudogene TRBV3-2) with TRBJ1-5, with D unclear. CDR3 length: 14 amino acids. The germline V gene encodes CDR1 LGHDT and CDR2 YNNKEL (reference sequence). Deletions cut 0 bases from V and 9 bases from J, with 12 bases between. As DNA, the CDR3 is TGTGCCAGCAGCCAAGATCTAGGCATCGGGCCCCAGCATTTT. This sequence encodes CASSQDLGIGPQHF.

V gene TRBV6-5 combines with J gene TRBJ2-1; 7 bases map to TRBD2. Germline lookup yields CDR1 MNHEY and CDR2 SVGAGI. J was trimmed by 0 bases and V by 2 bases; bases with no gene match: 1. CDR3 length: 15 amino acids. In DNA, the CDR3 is TGTGCCAGCAGTTACAGGGAGGGCTCCTACAATGAGCAGTTCTTC. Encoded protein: CASSYREGSYNEQFF.

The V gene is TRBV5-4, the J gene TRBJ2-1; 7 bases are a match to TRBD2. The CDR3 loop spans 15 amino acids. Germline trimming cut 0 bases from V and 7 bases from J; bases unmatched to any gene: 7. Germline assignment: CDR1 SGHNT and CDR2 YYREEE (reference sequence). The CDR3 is CASSLGGRAGNEQFF. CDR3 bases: TGTGCCAGCAGCTTGGGAGGGAGGGCAGGAAATGAGCAGTTCTTC.

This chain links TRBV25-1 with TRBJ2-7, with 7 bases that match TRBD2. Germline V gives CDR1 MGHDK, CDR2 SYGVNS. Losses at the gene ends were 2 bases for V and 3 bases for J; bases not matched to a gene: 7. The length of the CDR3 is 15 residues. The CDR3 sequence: CASSEPEGGIYEQYF. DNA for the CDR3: TGTGCCAGCAGTGAACCGGAGGGAGGGATCTACGAGCAGTACTTC.

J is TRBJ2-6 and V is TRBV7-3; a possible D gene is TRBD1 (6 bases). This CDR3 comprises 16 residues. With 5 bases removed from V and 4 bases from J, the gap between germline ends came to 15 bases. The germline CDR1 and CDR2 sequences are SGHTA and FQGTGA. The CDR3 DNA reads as TGTGCCAGCAGCGTGACAGGCTTCTCCGGGGCCAACGTCCTGACTTTC. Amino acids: CASSVTGFSGANVLTF.

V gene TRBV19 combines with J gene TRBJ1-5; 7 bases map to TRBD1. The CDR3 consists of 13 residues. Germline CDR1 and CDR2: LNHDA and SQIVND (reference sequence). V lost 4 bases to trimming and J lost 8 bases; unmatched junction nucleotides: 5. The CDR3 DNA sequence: TGTGCCAGTAGTAGAGGGGGCCTGGAGCCCCAGCATTTT. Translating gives CASSRGGLEPQHF.

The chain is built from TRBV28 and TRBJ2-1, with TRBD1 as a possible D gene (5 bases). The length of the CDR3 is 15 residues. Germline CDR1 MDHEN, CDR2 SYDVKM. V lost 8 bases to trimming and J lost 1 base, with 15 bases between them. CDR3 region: CASLSQGKSYNEQFF. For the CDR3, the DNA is TGTGCCAGCCTTAGCCAGGGTAAATCCTACAATGAGCAGTTCTTC.

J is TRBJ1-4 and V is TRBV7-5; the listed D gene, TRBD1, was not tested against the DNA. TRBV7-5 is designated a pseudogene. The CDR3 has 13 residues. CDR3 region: CAVTGGSNEKLFF. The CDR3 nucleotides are TGTGCCGTGACAGGGGGGAGTAATGAAAAACTGTTTTTT.

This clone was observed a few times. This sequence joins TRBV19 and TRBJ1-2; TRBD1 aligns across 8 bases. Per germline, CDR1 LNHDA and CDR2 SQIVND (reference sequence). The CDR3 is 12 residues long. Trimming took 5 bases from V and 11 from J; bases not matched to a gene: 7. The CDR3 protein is CASSSRTGLYTF. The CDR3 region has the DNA TGTGCCAGTAGTTCCAGGACAGGGCTATACACCTTC.

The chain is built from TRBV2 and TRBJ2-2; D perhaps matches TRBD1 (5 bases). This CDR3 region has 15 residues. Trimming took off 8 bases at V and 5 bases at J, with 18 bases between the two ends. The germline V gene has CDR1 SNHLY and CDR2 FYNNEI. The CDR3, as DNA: TGTGCCAGCGCCGGACACAGGCAAATGACCGGGGAGCTGTTTTTT. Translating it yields CASAGHRQMTGELFF.

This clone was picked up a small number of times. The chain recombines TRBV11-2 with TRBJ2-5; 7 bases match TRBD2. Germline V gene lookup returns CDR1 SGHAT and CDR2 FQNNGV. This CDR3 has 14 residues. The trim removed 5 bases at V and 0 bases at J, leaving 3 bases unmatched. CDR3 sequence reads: CASSPGLDQETQYF. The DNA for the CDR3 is TGTGCCAGCAGCCCTGGACTAGACCAAGAGACCCAGTACTTC.

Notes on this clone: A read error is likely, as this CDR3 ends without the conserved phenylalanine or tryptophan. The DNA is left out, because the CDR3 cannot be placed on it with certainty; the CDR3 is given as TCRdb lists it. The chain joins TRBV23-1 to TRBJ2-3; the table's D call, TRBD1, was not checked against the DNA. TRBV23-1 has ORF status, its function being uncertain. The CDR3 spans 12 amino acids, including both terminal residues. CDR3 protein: CASSQSPDRRIL.

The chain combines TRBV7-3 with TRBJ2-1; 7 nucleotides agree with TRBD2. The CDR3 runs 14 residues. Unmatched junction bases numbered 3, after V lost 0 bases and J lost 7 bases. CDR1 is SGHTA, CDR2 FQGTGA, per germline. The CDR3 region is CASSLTGGKNEQFF. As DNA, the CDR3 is TGTGCCAGCAGCTTAACGGGAGGGAAAAATGAGCAGTTCTTC.

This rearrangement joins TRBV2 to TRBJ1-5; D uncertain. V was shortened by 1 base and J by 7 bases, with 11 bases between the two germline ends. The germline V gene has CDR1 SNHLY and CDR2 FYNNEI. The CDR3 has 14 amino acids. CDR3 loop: CASSEVQVSQPQHF. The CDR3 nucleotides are TGTGCCAGCAGTGAAGTGCAGGTCAGCCAGCCCCAGCATTTT.

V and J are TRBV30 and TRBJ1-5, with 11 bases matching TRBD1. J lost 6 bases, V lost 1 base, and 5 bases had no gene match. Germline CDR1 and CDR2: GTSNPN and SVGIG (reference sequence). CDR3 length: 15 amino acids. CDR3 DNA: TGTGCCTGGAGTGCCGGGACAGGGGGTGGTCAGCCCCAGCATTTT. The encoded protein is CAWSAGTGGGQPQHF.

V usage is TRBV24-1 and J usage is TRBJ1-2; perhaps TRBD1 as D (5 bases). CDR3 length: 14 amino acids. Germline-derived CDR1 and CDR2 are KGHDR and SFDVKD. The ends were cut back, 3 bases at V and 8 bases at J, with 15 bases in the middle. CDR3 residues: CATSDRQGAGGYTF. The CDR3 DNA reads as TGTGCCACCAGTGATAGGCAAGGGGCCGGGGGCTACACCTTC.

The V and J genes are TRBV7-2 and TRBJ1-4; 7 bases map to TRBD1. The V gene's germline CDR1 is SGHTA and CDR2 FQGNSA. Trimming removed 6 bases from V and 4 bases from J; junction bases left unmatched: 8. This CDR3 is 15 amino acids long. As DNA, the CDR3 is TGTGCCAGCAGTTCTCGAGGGGGCGGTAATGAAAAACTGTTTTTT. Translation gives CASSSRGGGNEKLFF.

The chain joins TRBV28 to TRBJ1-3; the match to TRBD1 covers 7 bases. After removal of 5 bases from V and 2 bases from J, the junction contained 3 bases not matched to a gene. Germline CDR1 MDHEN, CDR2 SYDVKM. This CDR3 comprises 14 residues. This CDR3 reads CASSPTGTGNTIYF. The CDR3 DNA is TGTGCCAGCAGTCCGACAGGGACTGGAAACACCATATATTTT.

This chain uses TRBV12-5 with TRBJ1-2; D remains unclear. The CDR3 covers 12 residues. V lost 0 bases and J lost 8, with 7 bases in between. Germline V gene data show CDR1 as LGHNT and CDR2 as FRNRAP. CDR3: CASGLVLLGYTF. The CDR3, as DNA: TGTGCTAGTGGTTTGGTACTTCTCGGCTACACCTTC.

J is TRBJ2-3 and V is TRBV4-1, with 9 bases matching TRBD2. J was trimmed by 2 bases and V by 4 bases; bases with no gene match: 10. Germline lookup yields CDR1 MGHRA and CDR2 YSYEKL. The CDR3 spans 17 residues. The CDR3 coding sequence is TGCGCCAGCAGCCTCTGGGGAGCGGGAGGAACCACAGATACGCAGTATTTT. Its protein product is CASSLWGAGGTTDTQYF.

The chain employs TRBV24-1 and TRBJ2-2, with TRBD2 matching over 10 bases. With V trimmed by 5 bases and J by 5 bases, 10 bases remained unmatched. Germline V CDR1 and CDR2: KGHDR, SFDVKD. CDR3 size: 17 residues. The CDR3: CATSVPAVSGGTGELFF. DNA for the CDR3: TGTGCCACCAGTGTTCCGGCGGTTAGCGGGGGGACCGGGGAGCTGTTTTTT.